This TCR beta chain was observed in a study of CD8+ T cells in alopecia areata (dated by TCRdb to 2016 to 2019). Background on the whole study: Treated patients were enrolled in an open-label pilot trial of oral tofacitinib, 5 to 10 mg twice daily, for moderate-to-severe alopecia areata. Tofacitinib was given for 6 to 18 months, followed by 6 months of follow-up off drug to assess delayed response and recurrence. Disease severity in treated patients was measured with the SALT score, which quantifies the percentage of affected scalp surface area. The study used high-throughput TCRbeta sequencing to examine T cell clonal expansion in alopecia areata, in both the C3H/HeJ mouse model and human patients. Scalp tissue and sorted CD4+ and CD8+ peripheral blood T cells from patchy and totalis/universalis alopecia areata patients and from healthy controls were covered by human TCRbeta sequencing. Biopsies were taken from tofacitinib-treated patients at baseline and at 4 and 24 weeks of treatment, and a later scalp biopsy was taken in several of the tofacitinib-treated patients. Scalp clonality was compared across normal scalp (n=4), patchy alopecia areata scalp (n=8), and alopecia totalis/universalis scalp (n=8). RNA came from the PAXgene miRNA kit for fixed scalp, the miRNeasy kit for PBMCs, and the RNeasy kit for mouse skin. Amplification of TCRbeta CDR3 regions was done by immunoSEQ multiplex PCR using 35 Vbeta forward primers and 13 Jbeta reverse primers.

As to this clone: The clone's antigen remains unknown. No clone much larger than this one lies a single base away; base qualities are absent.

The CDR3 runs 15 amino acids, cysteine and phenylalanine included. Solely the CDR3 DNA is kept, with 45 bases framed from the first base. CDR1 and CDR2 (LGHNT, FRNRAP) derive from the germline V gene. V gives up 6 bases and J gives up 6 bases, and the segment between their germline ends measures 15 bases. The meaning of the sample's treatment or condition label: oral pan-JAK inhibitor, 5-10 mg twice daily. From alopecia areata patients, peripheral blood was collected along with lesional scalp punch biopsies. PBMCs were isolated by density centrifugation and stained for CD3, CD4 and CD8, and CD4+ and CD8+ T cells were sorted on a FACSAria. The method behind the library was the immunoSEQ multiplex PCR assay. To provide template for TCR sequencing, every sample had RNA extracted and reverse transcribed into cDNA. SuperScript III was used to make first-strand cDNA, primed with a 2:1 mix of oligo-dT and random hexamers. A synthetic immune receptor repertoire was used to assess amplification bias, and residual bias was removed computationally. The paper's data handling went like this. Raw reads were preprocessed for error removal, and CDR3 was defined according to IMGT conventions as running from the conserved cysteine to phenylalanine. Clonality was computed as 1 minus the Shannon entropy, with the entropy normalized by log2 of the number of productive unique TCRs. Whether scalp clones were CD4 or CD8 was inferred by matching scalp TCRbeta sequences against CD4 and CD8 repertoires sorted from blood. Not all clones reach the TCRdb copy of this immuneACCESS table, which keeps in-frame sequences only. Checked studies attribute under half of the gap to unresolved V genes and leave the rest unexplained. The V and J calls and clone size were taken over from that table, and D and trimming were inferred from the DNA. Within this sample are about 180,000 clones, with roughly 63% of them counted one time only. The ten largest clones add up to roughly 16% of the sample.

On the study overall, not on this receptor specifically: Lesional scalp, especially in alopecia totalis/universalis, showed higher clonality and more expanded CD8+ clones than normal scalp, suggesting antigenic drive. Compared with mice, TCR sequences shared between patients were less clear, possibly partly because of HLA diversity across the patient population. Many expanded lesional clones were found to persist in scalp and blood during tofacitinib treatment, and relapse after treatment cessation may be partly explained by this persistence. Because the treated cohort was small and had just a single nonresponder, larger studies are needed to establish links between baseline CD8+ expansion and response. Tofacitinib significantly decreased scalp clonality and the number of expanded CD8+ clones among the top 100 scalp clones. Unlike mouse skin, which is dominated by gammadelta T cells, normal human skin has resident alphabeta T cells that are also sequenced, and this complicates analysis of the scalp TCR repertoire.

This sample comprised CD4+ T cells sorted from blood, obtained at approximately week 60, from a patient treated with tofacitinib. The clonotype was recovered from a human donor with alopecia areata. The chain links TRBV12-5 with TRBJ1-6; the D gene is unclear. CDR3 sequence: CASGMGWSCNSPLHF. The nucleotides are TGTGCTAGTGGCATGGGGTGGAGCTGTAATTCACCCCTCCACTTT.